The 23 T cell receptor beta chains listed next were all sequenced from one sample in a study of OX40 agonist ivuxolimab in advanced cancers. Assay used: immunoSEQ multiplex PCR; TCRdb lists only in-frame clones, some missing. Here the sample spans about 86,000 clones, 89% being singletons. Sequenced material: CD4+ or CD8+ T cells sorted from blood, taken in a trial of the OX40 agonist ivuxolimab. All receptors come from an adult with an advanced solid tumor such as melanoma, head and neck, liver or kidney cancer.

This rearrangement joins TRBV7-9 to TRBJ1-2; TRBD1 might be the D (5 bases). Germline-derived CDR1 and CDR2 are SEHNR and FQNEAQ (reference sequence). This CDR3 spans 14 amino acids. Trimming left V 6 bases short and J 5 bases short, with 16 bases between. The CDR3 DNA reads TGTGCCAGCAGTCAATACACAGGAGAATATGGCTACACCTTC. The encoded protein is CASSQYTGEYGYTF.

This clone was found a few times. V is TRBV5-6 and J is TRBJ2-7; either TRBD1 or TRBD2 may fit D (5 bases each). This CDR3 comprises 15 residues. Per the germline V gene, CDR1 is SGHDT and CDR2 is YYEEEE. V was trimmed by 4 bases and J by 2 bases, leaving 16 bases between them. This chain's CDR3 is CASSPAPGRPYEQYF. In DNA form, the CDR3 reads TGTGCCAGCAGCCCAGCACCGGGACGGCCCTACGAGCAGTACTTC.

This clone came up once. The identical CDR3 is also encoded by other nucleotide sequences in the sample. The J gene is TRBJ2-7, the V gene TRBV15; weak D call: TRBD1 (7 bases). From germline, CDR1 is LNHNV and CDR2 YYDKDF (reference sequence). Deletions cut 3 bases from V and 4 bases from J, with 16 bases between. This CDR3 region has 15 residues. The DNA of the CDR3 is TGTGCCACCAGCAGCGGCGGCAGGGGGACTTACGAGCAGTACTTC. This codes for CATSSGGRGTYEQYF.

For this clone: The sample carries other DNA sequences with the same CDR3. This chain joins TRBV5-1 and TRBJ1-1; D gene unclear. V lost 0 bases and J lost 1, with 7 bases in between. The CDR3 length is 14 residues. Germline CDR1 is SGHRS and CDR2 is YFSETQ. The CDR3 nucleotides are TGCGCCAGCAGCTTGGAGGGTGGGAACACTGAAGCTTTCTTT. This codes for CASSLEGGNTEAFF.

This rearrangement joins TRBV5-1 to TRBJ2-2, with 8 bases that match TRBD1. V shed 4 bases, J shed 5 bases, and the junction held 7 bases outside the gene matches. Germline CDR1 SGHRS, CDR2 YFSETQ. The CDR3 is made up of 15 amino acids. The CDR3 nucleotides read TGCGCCAGCAGCCGTTTTCAGGGGGCAACCGGGGAGCTGTTTTTT. This codes for CASSRFQGATGELFF.

This chain links TRBV21-1 with TRBJ2-7; the DNA was not used to check the table's D call, TRBD1. TRBV21-1 is a pseudogene. CDR3 length: 14 amino acids. The CDR3 loop reads CAIEGTEGDSQQYV. CDR3 bases: TGTGCCATAGAGGGGACAGAGGGAGATAGTCAGCAGTACGTC.

The chain links TRBV10-3 to TRBJ1-2; D remains unclear. Germline CDR1 reads ENHRY; CDR2 reads SYGVKD. The CDR3 extends over 14 amino acids. Trimming took 7 bases from V and 8 from J, leaving 20 bases between them. The CDR3 region has the DNA TGTGCCATCACCGAAGACCGGGGAAAGCGGGGCTACACCTTC. This translates into CAITEDRGKRGYTF.

The chain links TRBV4-1 to TRBJ2-1; 14 bases match TRBD2. This CDR3 is 17 amino acids long. Trimming at V came to 0 bases and at J to 4 bases, leaving 2 bases not matched to a gene. Germline V gene sequence: CDR1 MGHRA, CDR2 YSYEKL. The CDR3 DNA is TGCGCCAGCAGCCAAGACCGACTAGCGGGGGGGTACAATGAGCAGTTCTTC. Encoded protein: CASSQDRLAGGYNEQFF.

V usage is TRBV18 and J usage is TRBJ2-7; D might be TRBD1 (5 bases). V lost 1 base to trimming and J lost 5 bases, with 12 bases between them. This CDR3 spans 14 amino acids. CDR1 and CDR2 (germline): KGHSH, LQKENI. CDR3 coding DNA: TGTGCCAGCTCACCACGTCGCAGGGCCCACGAGCAGTACGTC. The encoded protein is CASSPRRRAHEQYV.

The chain combines TRBV11-1 with TRBJ2-5, with D perhaps being TRBD1 or TRBD2 (5 bases each). CDR1 is SGHAT and CDR2 is FQDESV in the germline V gene (reference sequence). The CDR3 sequence is 15 residues long. The V and J ends lost 3 bases and 1 base respectively, with 12 bases between them. In DNA form, the CDR3 reads TGTGCCAGCAGCTTCCCCGGGGCCTCCCAAGAGACCCAGTACTTC. It is translated as CASSFPGASQETQYF.

The chain links TRBV7-2 to TRBJ2-1, with D possibly being TRBD1 or TRBD2 (6 bases each). The CDR3 spans 16 residues. Trimming took off 5 bases at V and 7 bases at J, with 21 bases between the two ends. Germline V gene lookup returns CDR1 SGHTA and CDR2 FQGNSA. CDR3 loop: CASSQRGAGAGNEQFF. CDR3 nucleotide sequence: TGTGCCAGCAGCCAAAGGGGGGCCGGGGCTGGGAATGAGCAGTTCTTC.

The chain couples TRBV18 to TRBJ1-2, with D hard to call. This CDR3 contains 17 residues. The V and J ends lost 2 bases and 1 base respectively, with 17 bases between them. The germline gives CDR1 KGHSH, CDR2 LQKENI. CDR3: CASSPAILGRINYGYTF. As DNA, the CDR3 is TGTGCCAGCTCACCAGCTATTCTTGGCAGAATTAACTATGGCTACACCTTC.

The chain is built from TRBV29-1 and TRBJ1-3, with unresolved D. Germline V gene sequence: CDR1 SQVTM, CDR2 ANQGSEA. This CDR3 has 12 amino acids. V was trimmed by 7 bases and J by 3 bases, leaving 10 bases between them. The CDR3 DNA follows: TGCAGCGCTGGCATAGGTGGAAACACCATATATTTT. This sequence encodes CSAGIGGNTIYF.

The chain uses TRBV6-4 and TRBJ1-2; TRBD1 is a possible D gene (6 bases). V was shortened by 4 bases and J by 3 bases, with 15 bases between the two germline ends. The CDR3 has 15 amino acids. Germline V gene data show CDR1 as MRHNA and CDR2 as SNTAGT. The CDR3 DNA follows: TGTGCCAGCAGTGCCTTCGGGGGCAGGGACTATGGCTACACCTTC. Protein product: CASSAFGGRDYGYTF.

J is TRBJ2-7 and V is TRBV27; D might be TRBD2 (5 bases). CDR1 and CDR2 (germline): MNHEY, SMNVEV (reference sequence). The germline V and J ends were trimmed by 8 bases and 2 bases, with 22 bases remaining between them. The CDR3 is 16 residues long. CDR3: CASQKTPGITPYEQYF. In DNA, the CDR3 is TGTGCCAGCCAGAAGACTCCCGGGATTACCCCCTACGAGCAGTACTTC.

The V and J genes are TRBV28 and TRBJ1-4; 7 bases fit TRBD1. With 6 bases clipped from V and 8 bases from J, the junction kept 3 bases outside the gene matches. Germline CDR1 and CDR2: MDHEN and SYDVKM. CDR3 length: 12 amino acids. CDR3 in DNA: TGTGCCAGCAGCAGGGGGAAGGAAAAACTGTTTTTT. This translates into CASSRGKEKLFF.

The chain is built from TRBV10-1 and TRBJ1-2, with D perhaps TRBD1 (6 bases). V was shortened by 3 bases and J by 5 bases, with 10 bases between the two germline ends. The V gene's germline CDR1 is WNHNN and CDR2 SYGVQD (reference sequence). The length of the CDR3 is 13 residues. CDR3 protein: CASSDSTGYGYTF. CDR3 nucleotides: TGCGCCAGCAGTGACTCGACAGGATATGGCTACACCTTC.

V and J are TRBV9 and TRBJ2-5; weak D call: TRBD2 (5 bases). Per the germline V gene, CDR1 is SGDLS and CDR2 is YYNGEE. Trimming removed 4 bases at V and 4 bases at J, with 14 bases between. The CDR3 is 14 residues long. CDR3 in DNA: TGTGCCAGCAGCCTCCTCCTGGCGGGAGAGACCCAGTACTTC. Translating gives CASSLLLAGETQYF.

The rearrangement links TRBV7-2 to TRBJ2-4; TRBD1 is a possible D gene (6 bases). Germline CDR1 and CDR2: SGHTA and FQGNSA. V was clipped by 4 bases and J by 5 bases, with 9 bases between them. CDR3 length: 13 amino acids. This CDR3 reads CASSWGQENIQYF. The CDR3 DNA reads TGTGCCAGCAGCTGGGGACAAGAAAACATTCAGTACTTC.

Concerning this clone: An end of the junction does not agree with germline; a read error may underlie this. J is TRBJ1-4 and V is TRBV7-7; 8 bases align to TRBD1. The CDR3 is 14 residues long. Germline V lookup: CDR1 SSHAT, CDR2 FNYEAQ (reference sequence). CDR3 coding DNA: TGTGCTAGCAGCTTGGACAGGGACAGCGAAAAACTGTTTTTT. It encodes CASSLDRDSEKLFF.

The V and J genes are TRBV9 and TRBJ2-1; a weak D match, TRBD1 (7 bases). Germline V CDR1 and CDR2: SGDLS, YYNGEE. CDR3 length: 17 residues. Trimming cost V 3 bases and J 9 bases, with 25 bases left between them. In DNA, the CDR3 is TGTGCCAGCAGCGAGGGGGCGGGACTCAGTTCTAACTTTGAGCAGTTCTTC. Its translation: CASSEGAGLSSNFEQFF.

V usage is TRBV15 and J usage is TRBJ1-4, with D possibly TRBD1 on 6 matching bases. This CDR3 is 13 amino acids long. Looked up from germline, CDR1 is LNHNV and CDR2 is YYDKDF (reference sequence). The ends were cut back, 10 bases at V and 7 bases at J, with 16 bases in the middle. CDR3: CAISGGLGEKLFF. Here the CDR3 DNA reads TGTGCCATCTCGGGGGGCTTAGGTGAAAAACTGTTTTTT.

This rearrangement joins TRBV11-3 to TRBJ2-3; a possible D gene is TRBD2 (6 bases). This CDR3 is built from 15 residues. V lost 2 bases and J lost 4, with 13 bases in between. CDR1 and CDR2 (germline): SGHNT, YENEEA. Here the CDR3 reads CASSLLASASDTQYF. CDR3 sequence (DNA): TGTGCCAGCAGCTTATTGGCTAGCGCTTCAGATACGCAGTATTTT.